Shown below are 30 T cell receptor beta chains from a single sample sequenced in a study of cytomegalovirus exposure and HLA in healthy donors. The assay was immunoSEQ multiplex PCR, and TCRdb's table has in-frame clones only and misses some. This sample has some 310,000 clones, with approximately 91% found just once. Sequenced: PBMCs. The origin of the receptors is a man aged 25-45 years in good health and CMV-seronegative.

V is TRBV19 and J is TRBJ1-5, with no clear D. The CDR3 is made up of 14 amino acids. Germline V gene sequence: CDR1 LNHDA, CDR2 SQIVND (reference sequence). V lost 5 bases, J lost 1 base, and 9 bases lay in between. DNA for the CDR3: TGTGCCAGTAGTGAGGAAGCAAGCAATCAGCCCCAGCATTTT. The encoded protein is CASSEEASNQPQHF.

This clone was seen a few times. The J gene is TRBJ2-7, the V gene TRBV10-3, with 9 nucleotides matching TRBD1. The CDR3 length is 14 residues. J was trimmed by 4 bases and V by 6 bases; bases with no gene match: 7. Per germline, CDR1 ENHRY and CDR2 SYGVKD. CDR3 DNA: TGTGCCATCAGACTGGGACAGGGAGGTTACGAGCAGTACTTC. This sequence encodes CAIRLGQGGYEQYF.

The genes are TRBV6-5 and TRBJ1-4, with a possible D match to TRBD1 (5 bases). The ends were cut back, 10 bases at V and 0 bases at J, with 15 bases in the middle. The CDR3 is made up of 15 amino acids. CDR1 is MNHEY and CDR2 is SVGAGI in the germline V gene. CDR3 loop: CATRQSRATNEKLFF. The CDR3 DNA is TGTGCCACCCGACAGAGTAGGGCAACTAATGAAAAACTGTTTTTT.

The chain employs TRBV5-1 and TRBJ1-6; 8 bases map to TRBD1. Germline CDR1 is SGHRS and CDR2 is YFSETQ. Trimming cost V 0 bases and J 0 bases; bases outside gene matches: 8. This CDR3 has 19 amino acids. CDR3 protein: CASSLADRATHSYNSPLHF. CDR3 coding DNA: TGCGCCAGCAGCTTGGCGGACAGGGCGACCCACTCCTATAATTCACCCCTCCACTTT.

This chain links TRBV2 with TRBJ1-2, with 8 bases matching TRBD1. V was clipped by 6 bases and J by 4 bases; unmatched bases: 4. Looked up from germline, CDR1 is SNHLY and CDR2 is FYNNEI. The CDR3 extends over 13 amino acids. CDR3 sequence (DNA): TGTGCCAGCAGCCTCGGGACAGGCTATGGCTACACCTTC. It translates to CASSLGTGYGYTF.

The chain is built from TRBV11-2 and TRBJ2-7; 7 positions agree with TRBD2. The junction had 2 bases not matched to a gene; V was cut back by 0 bases and J by 3 bases. This CDR3 is 14 amino acids long. Germline CDR1 SGHAT, CDR2 FQNNGV. The CDR3 DNA is TGTGCCAGCAGCTTAGATTCGGGGGGCTACGAGCAGTACTTC. This gives the protein CASSLDSGGYEQYF.

This clone was counted ten times or more. This sequence joins TRBV28 and TRBJ1-2, with D possibly TRBD1 on 6 matching bases. Trimming stripped 3 bases from V and 5 bases from J, with 13 bases between. The CDR3 loop spans 14 amino acids. The germline V gene encodes CDR1 MDHEN and CDR2 SYDVKM. In DNA, the CDR3 is TGTGCCAGCAGTTTGGGGGCTGATAGGTATGGCTACACCTTC. This codes for CASSLGADRYGYTF.

CDR3 in amino acids: CASSSLKNTKEEVGNGYTF. CDR3 nucleotides: TGTGCCAGCAGCTCACTCAAGAATACGAAGGAGGAGGTAGGAAATGGCTACACCTTC. This chain joins TRBV11-2 and TRBJ1-2, with D hard to call. The CDR3 spans 19 residues. V lost 4 bases and J lost 6, with 30 bases in between. CDR1 SGHAT and CDR2 FQNNGV come from the germline V gene. Full variable domain (outside the CDR3, taken from reference TRBV11-2 and TRBJ1-2): EAGVAQSPRYKIIEKRQSVAFWCNPISGHATLYWYQQILGQGPKLLIQFQNNGVVDDSQLPKDRFSAERLKGVDSTLKIQPAKLEDSAVYLCASSSLKNTKEEVGNGYTFGSGTRLTVV.

V and J are TRBV27 and TRBJ1-3, with 8 positions matching TRBD1. Per germline, CDR1 MNHEY and CDR2 SMNVEV (reference sequence). The ends lost 6 bases at V and 0 bases at J; junction bases unmatched: 4. This CDR3 has 15 amino acids. The CDR3 region has the DNA TGTGCCAGCAGCTACAGGGGGAACTCTGGAAACACCATATATTTT. Translating it yields CASSYRGNSGNTIYF.

The J gene is TRBJ2-2, the V gene TRBV11-2; 7 bases fit TRBD2. CDR3 size: 15 residues. The trim removed 7 bases at V and 7 bases at J, leaving 12 bases unmatched. CDR1 is SGHAT and CDR2 is FQNNGV in the germline V gene. Written as DNA, the CDR3 is TGTGCCAGCACCACCTTAAGCGGGGTTGGCGGGGAGCTGTTTTTT. Protein product: CASTTLSGVGGELFF.

A note on this clone: Additional DNA sequences in this sample encode the identical CDR3. The chain joins TRBV5-6 to TRBJ2-6; D is ambiguous. Trimming left V 1 base short and J 0 bases short, with 5 bases between. The germline V gene encodes CDR1 SGHDT and CDR2 YYEEEE. This CDR3 is built from 15 residues. In DNA form, the CDR3 reads TGTGCCAGCAGCTTGAGGAGCTCTGGGGCCAACGTCCTGACTTTC. It codes for CASSLRSSGANVLTF.

The V gene is TRBV6-1, the J gene TRBJ1-6, with a tentative D call TRBD1 (6 bases). Germline V CDR1 and CDR2: MNHNS, SASEGT. This CDR3 has 13 residues. V was trimmed by 7 bases and J by 4 bases, leaving 8 bases between them. The CDR3 DNA reads as TGTGCCAGCAAGGGACAATATAATTCACCCCTCCACTTT. This translates into CASKGQYNSPLHF.

In this sample, this clone turned up once. The chain employs TRBV15 and TRBJ1-1; perhaps TRBD1 as D (6 bases). Deletions cut 1 base from V and 5 bases from J, with 11 bases between. The CDR3 loop spans 14 amino acids. The germline V gene encodes CDR1 LNHNV and CDR2 YYDKDF (reference sequence). CDR3 in amino acids: CATSRAGQQTEAFF. The CDR3 DNA reads TGTGCCACCAGCAGAGCTGGACAGCAGACTGAAGCTTTCTTT.

This chain links TRBV10-3 with TRBJ2-1; possible D gene TRBD2, 6 bases. The CDR3 consists of 13 residues. The V end was cut by 2 bases, the J end by 10 bases, with 12 bases between. Per germline, CDR1 ENHRY and CDR2 SYGVKD. The CDR3 DNA follows: TGTGCCATCAGTGAGACGGGGGTAGGAGAGCAGTTCTTC. Protein sequence: CAISETGVGEQFF.

The chain couples TRBV7-2 to TRBJ1-6; D possibly corresponds to TRBD1 (5 bases). Trimming took 4 bases from V and 6 from J, leaving 7 bases between them. From germline, CDR1 is SGHTA and CDR2 FQGNSA. The CDR3 covers 13 residues. This CDR3 is CASSSTVNSPLHF. The CDR3 nucleotides read TGTGCCAGCAGCTCGACAGTTAATTCACCCCTCCACTTT.

The J gene is TRBJ2-5, the V gene TRBV6-5, with a weak D call TRBD1 (5 bases). The CDR3 runs 14 residues. V lost 0 bases to trimming and J lost 7 bases, with 12 bases between them. The germline CDR1 and CDR2 sequences are MNHEY and SVGAGI. In DNA form, the CDR3 reads TGTGCCAGCAGTTACTCGGGCAGGGCTGGGACCCAGTACTTC. It specifies CASSYSGRAGTQYF.

V gene TRBV10-1 combines with J gene TRBJ2-1; 10 bases match TRBD2. CDR1 and CDR2 (germline): WNHNN, SYGVQD (reference sequence). With 8 bases clipped from V and 7 bases from J, the junction kept 8 bases outside the gene matches. The CDR3 contains 14 residues. The CDR3 loop reads CASGAGGPGNEQFF. The CDR3 DNA reads TGCGCCAGCGGAGCGGGGGGGCCTGGGAATGAGCAGTTCTTC.

The chain has TRBV7-8 and TRBJ2-7, with 10 bases fitting TRBD1. Germline V gene data show CDR1 as SGHVS and CDR2 as FQNEAQ. There are 17 residues in the CDR3. The V segment lost 4 bases and the J segment 1 base; nucleotides outside the gene matches: 10. CDR3 protein: CASSYSHGTGASYEQYF. CDR3 in DNA: TGTGCCAGCAGCTACTCTCACGGGACAGGGGCGTCCTACGAGCAGTACTTC.

The chain combines TRBV6-6 with TRBJ2-1; TRBD1 is a possible D gene (6 bases). The length of the CDR3 is 15 residues. The V and J ends lost 5 bases and 8 bases respectively, with 19 bases between them. Germline CDR1 and CDR2: MNHNY and SVGAGI (reference sequence). CDR3: CASSHQDRPGYEQFF. In DNA form, the CDR3 reads TGTGCCAGCAGTCACCAGGACAGACCAGGTTATGAGCAGTTCTTC.

The chain carries TRBV5-4 and TRBJ2-1; 13 bases agree with TRBD2. Germline assignment: CDR1 SGHNT and CDR2 YYREEE (reference sequence). V was clipped by 1 base and J by 9 bases; unmatched bases: 7. This CDR3 spans 16 amino acids. In nucleotides, the CDR3 is TGTGCCAGCAGCTTGACATCGGGACTAGCGGGACCTGAGCAGTTCTTC. Its translation: CASSLTSGLAGPEQFF.

The V and J genes are TRBV19 and TRBJ2-3; D gene uncertain. The germline V gene has CDR1 LNHDA and CDR2 SQIVND (reference sequence). V gave up 6 bases and J gave up 5 bases, with 6 bases separating them. This CDR3 region has 11 residues. The CDR3 DNA reads TGTGCCAGTAGATTACAAGATACGCAGTATTTT. This translates into CASRLQDTQYF. The full variable domain, in which reference TRBV19 and TRBJ2-3 provide the parts outside the CDR3, is DGGITQSPKYLFRKEGQNVTLSCEQNLNHDAMYWYRQDPGQGLRLIYYSQIVNDFQKGDIAEGYSVSREKKESFPLTVTSAQKNPTAFYLCASRLQDTQYFGPGTRLTVL.

The rearrangement links TRBV11-2 to TRBJ1-5, with 7 bases fitting TRBD1. Germline values: CDR1 SGHAT, CDR2 FQNNGV. The CDR3 spans 14 residues. Trimming took 0 bases from V and 5 from J; bases not matched to a gene: 1. CDR3 bases: TGTGCCAGCAGCTTAGAGACAGGGTATCAGCCCCAGCATTTT. Residues: CASSLETGYQPQHF.

This sequence joins TRBV6-6 and TRBJ2-7, with TRBD1 as a possible D gene (6 bases). From germline, CDR1 is MNHNY and CDR2 SVGAGI (reference sequence). This CDR3 is 15 amino acids long. V gave up 4 bases and J gave up 5 bases, with 18 bases separating them. CDR3 coding DNA: TGTGCCAGCAGTTGCCTAGGGGGTAGGGTCCACGAGCAGTACTTC. Its translation is CASSCLGGRVHEQYF.

V and J are TRBV6-6 and TRBJ1-2, with a tentative D call TRBD1 (5 bases). Deletions cut 2 bases from V and 5 bases from J, with 12 bases between. This CDR3 has 14 residues. Looked up from germline, CDR1 is MNHNY and CDR2 is SVGAGI (reference sequence). Written as DNA, the CDR3 is TGTGCCAGCAGTTACCGTGGCAGGGAATATGGCTACACCTTC. It yields the protein CASSYRGREYGYTF.

V gene TRBV7-8 combines with J gene TRBJ1-3; 11 bases align to TRBD1. CDR1 SGHVS and CDR2 FQNEAQ come from the germline V gene. The CDR3 consists of 19 residues. The V gene end was trimmed by 1 base and the J gene end by 0 bases; junction bases not matched to a gene: 8. CDR3 nucleotide sequence: TGTGCCAGCAGCTTAGATCTAGGACAGGGGGCCCTCTCTGGAAACACCATATATTTT. This encodes CASSLDLGQGALSGNTIYF.

The rearrangement joins TRBV7-2 to TRBJ2-4; TRBD2 matches at 11 bases. The CDR3 loop spans 14 amino acids. J gave up 9 bases and V 7 bases, and 8 bases lay outside the gene matches. Per the germline V gene, CDR1 is SGHTA and CDR2 is FQGNSA. In nucleotides, the CDR3 is TGTGCCAGCACCGAGGGACTAGCGGCTGGCATTCAGTACTTC. Encoded protein: CASTEGLAAGIQYF.

The J gene is TRBJ1-1, the V gene TRBV10-3; D may be TRBD1 (5 bases). The CDR3 has 13 residues. The germline V gene encodes CDR1 ENHRY and CDR2 SYGVKD. Trimming left V 6 bases short and J 2 bases short, with 10 bases between. CDR3 nucleotide sequence: TGTGCCATCAGGGACACTAAAAACACTGAAGCTTTCTTT. Translated: CAIRDTKNTEAFF.

The chain uses TRBV28 and TRBJ2-3; TRBD2 might be the D (5 bases). Germline-derived CDR1 and CDR2 are MDHEN and SYDVKM. The length of the CDR3 is 17 residues. V lost 3 bases and J 1 base, leaving 17 bases between the germline ends. The CDR3 spells CASSFISGVDGTDTQYF. For the CDR3, the DNA is TGTGCCAGCAGTTTTATTTCCGGGGTCGATGGCACAGATACGCAGTATTTT. The full variable domain, with the rest looked up from reference TRBV28 and TRBJ2-3, is DVKVTQSSRYLVKRTGEKVFLECVQDMDHENMFWYRQDPGLGLRLIYFSYDVKMKEKGDIPEGYSVSREKKERFSLILESASTNQTSMYLCASSFISGVDGTDTQYFGPGTRLTVL.

The chain carries TRBV27 and TRBJ1-4; no firm D call. Germline V lookup: CDR1 MNHEY, CDR2 SMNVEV (reference sequence). The CDR3 is made up of 15 amino acids. The ends were cut back, 5 bases at V and 7 bases at J, with 17 bases in the middle. The CDR3 is CASSPNGEVGEKLFF. DNA of the CDR3: TGTGCCAGCAGTCCAAACGGAGAGGTGGGTGAAAAACTGTTTTTT.

The chain recombines TRBV5-6 with TRBJ2-3; TRBD2 might be the D (5 bases). The CDR3 has 14 residues. Trimming removed 7 bases from V and 6 bases from J, with 18 bases in between. Germline-derived CDR1 and CDR2 are SGHDT and YYEEEE. The CDR3 here is CASGKRPRGDTQYF. CDR3 nucleotide sequence: TGTGCCAGCGGCAAAAGACCCCGCGGGGATACGCAGTATTTT.